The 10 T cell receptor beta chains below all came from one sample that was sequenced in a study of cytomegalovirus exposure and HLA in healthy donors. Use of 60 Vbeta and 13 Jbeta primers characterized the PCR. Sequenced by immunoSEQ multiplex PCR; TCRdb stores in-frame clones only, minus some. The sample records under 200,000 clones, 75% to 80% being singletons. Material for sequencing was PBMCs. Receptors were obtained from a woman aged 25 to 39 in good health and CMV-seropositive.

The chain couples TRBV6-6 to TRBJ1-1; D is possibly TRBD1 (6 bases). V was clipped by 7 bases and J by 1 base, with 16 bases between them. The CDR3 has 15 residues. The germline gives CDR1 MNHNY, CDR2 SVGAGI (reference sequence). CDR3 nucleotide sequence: TGTGCCAGCACCCGCGACGACAGGCGGAACACTGAAGCTTTCTTT. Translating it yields CASTRDDRRNTEAFF.

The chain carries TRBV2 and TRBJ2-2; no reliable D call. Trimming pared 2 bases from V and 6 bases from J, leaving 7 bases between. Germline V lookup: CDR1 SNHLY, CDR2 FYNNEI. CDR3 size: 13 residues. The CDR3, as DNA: TGTGCCAGCAGTGAACATCGGGCCGGGGAGCTGTTTTTT. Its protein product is CASSEHRAGELFF.

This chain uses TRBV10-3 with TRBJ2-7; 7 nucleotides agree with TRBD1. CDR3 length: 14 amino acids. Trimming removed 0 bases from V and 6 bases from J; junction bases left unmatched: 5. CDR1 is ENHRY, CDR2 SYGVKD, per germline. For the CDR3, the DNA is TGTGCCATCAGTGAGTCCGGACAGGTTAGCGAGCAGTACTTC. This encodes CAISESGQVSEQYF.

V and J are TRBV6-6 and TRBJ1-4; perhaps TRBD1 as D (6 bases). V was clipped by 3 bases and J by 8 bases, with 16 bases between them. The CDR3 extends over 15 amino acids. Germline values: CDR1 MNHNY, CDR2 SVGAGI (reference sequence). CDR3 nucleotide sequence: TGTGCCAGCAGTTATCGAAGAGGGGGAGACGAAAAACTGTTTTTT. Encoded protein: CASSYRRGGDEKLFF.

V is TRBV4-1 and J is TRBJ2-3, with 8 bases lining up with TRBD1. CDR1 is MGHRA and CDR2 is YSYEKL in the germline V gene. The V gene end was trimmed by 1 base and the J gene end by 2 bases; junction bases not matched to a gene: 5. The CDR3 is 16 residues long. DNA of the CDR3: TGCGCCAGCAGCCAAGTATACAGGGGGGACACAGATACGCAGTATTTT. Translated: CASSQVYRGDTDTQYF.

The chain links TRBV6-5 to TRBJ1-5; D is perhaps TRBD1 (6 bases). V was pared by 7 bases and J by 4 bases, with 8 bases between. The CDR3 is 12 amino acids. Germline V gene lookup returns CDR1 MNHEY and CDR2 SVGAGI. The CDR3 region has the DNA TGTGCCAGCAAACAGGGAAATCAGCCCCAGCATTTT. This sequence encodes CASKQGNQPQHF.

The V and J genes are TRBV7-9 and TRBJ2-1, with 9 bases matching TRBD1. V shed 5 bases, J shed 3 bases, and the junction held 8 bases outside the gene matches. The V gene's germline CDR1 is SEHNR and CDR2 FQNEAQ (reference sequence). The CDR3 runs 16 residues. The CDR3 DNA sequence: TGTGCCAGCAGCCGAACGGGACAGGGTATCTACAATGAGCAGTTCTTC. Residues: CASSRTGQGIYNEQFF.

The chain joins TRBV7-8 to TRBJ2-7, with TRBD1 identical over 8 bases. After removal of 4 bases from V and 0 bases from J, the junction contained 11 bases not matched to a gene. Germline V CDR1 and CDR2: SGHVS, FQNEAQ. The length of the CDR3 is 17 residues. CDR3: CASSSRNRDRSSYEQYF. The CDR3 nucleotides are TGTGCCAGCAGCTCCCGCAACCGGGACAGGAGCTCCTACGAGCAGTACTTC.

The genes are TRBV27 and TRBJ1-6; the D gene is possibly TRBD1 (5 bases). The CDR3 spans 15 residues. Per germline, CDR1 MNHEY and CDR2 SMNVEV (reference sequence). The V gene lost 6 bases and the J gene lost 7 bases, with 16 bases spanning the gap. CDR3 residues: CASSHRRGGNSPLHF. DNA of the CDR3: TGTGCCAGCAGCCACCGGCGGGGCGGGAATTCACCCCTCCACTTT.

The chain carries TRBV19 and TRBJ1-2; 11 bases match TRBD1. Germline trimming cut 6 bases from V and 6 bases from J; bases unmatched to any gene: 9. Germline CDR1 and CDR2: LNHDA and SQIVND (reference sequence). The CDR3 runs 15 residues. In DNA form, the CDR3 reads TGTGCCAGTAGGAACATCCCGGGACAGGGGGATGGCTACACCTTC. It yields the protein CASRNIPGQGDGYTF.